This paragraph reports one T cell receptor beta chain. The V and J ends lost 5 bases and 2 bases respectively, with 10 bases between them. Germline CDR1 and CDR2: SGHVS and FQNEAQ. CDR3 length: 13 amino acids. This entry comes from a study of CD8+ T cells in alopecia areata. cDNA reverse transcribed from extracted RNA served as the sequencing template. Produced via immunoSEQ multiplex PCR; TCRdb's table is partial and in-frame only. The sample lists 150,000 to 200,000 clones, approximately 65% occurring once. This specimen consisted of CD8+ T cells sorted from blood, obtained at week 0. The chain has TRBV7-8 and TRBJ2-7; no definite D call. The TCR comes from a human donor with alopecia areata. The CDR3 spells CASSPSLPYEQYF. Here the CDR3 DNA reads TGTGCCAGCAGCCCAAGTCTACCCTACGAGCAGTACTTC.